These 18 T cell receptor beta chains came from one sample sequenced in a study of T cells in Graves' hyperthyroidism and ophthalmopathy. RNA transcripts provided the source from which TCR beta CDR3 regions were amplified. First-round RT-PCR of the TCR CDR3 relied on the HTBI primer set. TCRdb recomputed calls from the multiplex PCR reads with MiXCR, one row per CDR3 protein. The table lists about 480,000 distinct CDR3 sequences, approximately 25% of them singletons, with around 11% in the top ten. Source material: blood. The receptors come from a woman under 40 with Graves' ophthalmopathy.

The chain combines TRBV12-5 with TRBJ2-7, with D perhaps assigned TRBD1 or TRBD2 (6 bases each). The V gene's germline CDR1 is LGHNT and CDR2 FRNRAP. The CDR3 extends over 13 amino acids. Trimming left V 5 bases short and J 3 bases short, with 11 bases between. The CDR3 spells CASGLGGRYEQYF. CDR3 DNA sequence: TGTGCTAGTGGTCTTGGGGGGCGCTACGAGCAGTACTTC.

This clonotype was picked up many times. J is TRBJ1-2 and V is TRBV29-1; 10 bases agree with TRBD1. J was trimmed by 9 bases and V by 7 bases; bases with no gene match: 8. Per germline, CDR1 SQVTM and CDR2 ANQGSEA. The CDR3 length is 12 residues. The CDR3 protein is CSAPDRGASYTF. The DNA of the CDR3 is TGCAGCGCCCCGGACAGGGGGGCGAGCTACACCTTC.

This rearrangement joins TRBV6-2 or TRBV6-3 to TRBJ2-7; tentatively, D is TRBD2 (5 bases). CDR1 and CDR2 (germline): MNHEY, SVGEGT. The CDR3 is 12 residues long. Trimming removed 7 bases at V and 4 bases at J, with 11 bases between. CDR3 region: CASTEDLYEQYF. Written as DNA, the CDR3 is TGTGCCAGCACCGAGGACTTATACGAGCAGTACTTC.

The chain is built from TRBV30 and TRBJ1-5, with a tentative D call TRBD1 (6 bases). The V end was cut by 2 bases, the J end by 5 bases, with 10 bases between. The germline CDR1 and CDR2 sequences are GTSNPN and SVGIG (reference sequence). The CDR3 totals 13 residues. CDR3 bases: TGTGCCTGGAGTCGGGGGGGCTATCAGCCCCAGCATTTT. It encodes CAWSRGGYQPQHF. Using reference TRBV30 and TRBJ1-5 for the parts outside the CDR3, the full variable domain is SQTIHQWPATLVQPVGSPLSLECTVEGTSNPNLYWYRQAAGRGLQLLFYSVGIGQISSEVPQNLSASRPQDRQFILSSKKLLLSDSGFYLCAWSRGGYQPQHFGDGTRLSIL.

This clonotype was counted at least ten times. The rearrangement joins TRBV11-2 to TRBJ1-2; D is unclear. The CDR3 is 12 residues long. Deletions cut 4 bases from V and 1 base from J, with 4 bases between. CDR1 is SGHAT and CDR2 is FQNNGV in the germline V gene. The chain's CDR3 is CASSSVNYGYTF. The CDR3 DNA reads as TGTGCCAGCAGCTCCGTTAACTATGGCTACACCTTC.

Regarding this clonotype: In this CDR3 the conserved last residue, phenylalanine or tryptophan, is missing, so a read error is likely. This chain links TRBV24-1 with TRBJ1-2; 11 nucleotides line up with TRBD1. The V and J ends lost 3 bases and 7 bases, in that order; junction bases with no gene match: 6. Germline CDR1 KGHDR, CDR2 SFDVKD. This CDR3 is built from 15 residues. The CDR3 DNA reads as TGTGCCACCAGTGATCCGGGACAGGGGGAAGTTGGCTACACCTCC. Translating gives CATSDPGQGEVGYTS.

The rearrangement uses TRBV6-2 or TRBV6-3 and TRBJ1-2; 7 nucleotides match TRBD1. Trimming took 7 bases from V and 4 from J; bases not matched to a gene: 15. CDR1 MNHEY and CDR2 SVGEGT come from the germline V gene. CDR3 length equals 16 residues. The CDR3 here is CASNNPGTAGSYGYTF. The CDR3 DNA is TGTGCCAGCAACAATCCCGGGACAGCCGGATCCTATGGCTACACCTTC.

The sample holds many counts of this clonotype. This sequence joins TRBV6-2 or TRBV6-3 and TRBJ1-1, with a weak D call TRBD1 (5 bases). Germline V lookup: CDR1 MNHEY, CDR2 SVGEGT. The V and J ends lost 0 bases and 4 bases respectively, with 12 bases between them. The CDR3 loop spans 15 amino acids. CDR3 residues: CASSYSNRGGTEAFF. CDR3 DNA sequence: TGTGCCAGCAGTTACTCGAATCGGGGGGGCACTGAAGCTTTCTTT.

This clonotype came up many times. The genes are TRBV4-2 and TRBJ1-2; TRBD1 is a possible D gene (5 bases). This CDR3 spans 14 amino acids. The germline V and J ends were trimmed by 0 bases and 8 bases, with 13 bases remaining between them. The germline gives CDR1 LGHNA, CDR2 YNFKEQ. The DNA for the CDR3 is TGTGCCAGCAGCCAAGATCCCAGGGAGAAGGGCTACACCTTC. This codes for CASSQDPREKGYTF.

The table lists this clonotype with many counts. This could be a read error, since a much larger clone is one nucleotide away. The chain has TRBV7-2 and TRBJ2-5; D perhaps matches TRBD2 (5 bases). CDR3 length equals 12 residues. CDR1 is SGHTA and CDR2 is FQGNSA in the germline V gene. The ends were cut back, 4 bases at V and 5 bases at J, with 8 bases in the middle. The CDR3 region is CASSWRSETQYF. CDR3 nucleotide sequence: TGTGCCAGCAGCTGGAGGTCGGAGACCCAGTACTTC.

This clonotype was seen only once. The chain is built from TRBV7-2 and TRBJ2-7, with TRBD1 identical over 8 bases. The CDR3 is 13 residues long. After removal of 7 bases from V and 6 bases from J, the junction contained 8 bases not matched to a gene. Looked up from germline, CDR1 is SGHTA and CDR2 is FQGNSA. The CDR3 is CASNPGTGTEQYF. CDR3 DNA: TGTGCCAGCAATCCCGGGACAGGTACCGAGCAGTACTTC.

At least ten counts were recorded for this clonotype. The gene calls are TRBV28 and TRBJ1-2; D is unclear. The CDR3 loop spans 14 amino acids. Looked up from germline, CDR1 is MDHEN and CDR2 is SYDVKM. The V end was cut by 3 bases, the J end by 4 bases, with 12 bases between. In nucleotides, the CDR3 is TGTGCCAGCAGTTTCCCCCAAGCCTCCTATGGCTACACCTTC. As protein: CASSFPQASYGYTF.

In its sample, this clonotype was seen many times. This rearrangement joins TRBV6-2 or TRBV6-3 to TRBJ1-3; 9 positions agree with TRBD1. J was trimmed by 2 bases and V by 7 bases; bases with no gene match: 6. CDR1 is MNHEY and CDR2 is SVGEGT in the germline V gene. This CDR3 is built from 15 residues. The CDR3 region has the DNA TGTGCCAGCAACCGACAGGGGGTCACTGGAAACACCATATATTTT. Translating it yields CASNRQGVTGNTIYF.

This chain connects TRBV12-3 or TRBV12-4 to TRBJ1-2; 9 bases line up with TRBD1. The CDR3 is made up of 16 amino acids. Trimming took 2 bases from V and 7 from J; bases not matched to a gene: 11. The CDR3 bases are TGTGCCAGCAGTTTATCCTCCGGGACAGGGATAGCTGGCTACACCTTC. It specifies CASSLSSGTGIAGYTF.

This clonotype showed up many times. This chain uses TRBV20-1 with TRBJ1-1; no definite D call. Germline V lookup: CDR1 DFQATT, CDR2 SNEGSKA (reference sequence). Trimming took off 2 bases at V and 6 bases at J, with 10 bases between the two ends. The CDR3 contains 12 residues. CDR3: CSARFLAAEAFF. The CDR3 coding sequence is TGCAGTGCTAGATTCCTGGCAGCTGAAGCTTTCTTT.

This clonotype was seen many times. The chain couples TRBV2 to TRBJ2-5, with 9 nucleotides matching TRBD1. CDR1 and CDR2 from the germline V gene are SNHLY and FYNNEI. The CDR3 spans 14 residues. The junction had 7 bases not matched to a gene; V was cut back by 8 bases and J by 3 bases. CDR3 in DNA: TGTGCCAGCCTAAGGACAGGGGCAAAAGAGACCCAGTACTTC. Its translation: CASLRTGAKETQYF.

This clonotype was recorded at least ten times. The gene calls are TRBV27 and TRBJ1-2; D may be TRBD1 (6 bases). The CDR3 loop spans 15 amino acids. V gave up 3 bases and J gave up 0 bases, with 11 bases separating them. Germline assignment: CDR1 MNHEY and CDR2 SMNVEV (reference sequence). For the CDR3, the DNA is TGTGCCAGCAGTTTGGGGGGGGCCTCTAACTATGGCTACACCTTC. Translation: CASSLGGASNYGYTF.

This clonotype was counted at least ten times. The chain couples TRBV19 to TRBJ1-5; TRBD1 matches 7 bases. The germline V gene encodes CDR1 LNHDA and CDR2 SQIVND (reference sequence). CDR3 length equals 16 residues. With 3 bases clipped from V and 1 base from J, the junction kept 6 bases outside the gene matches. The CDR3 reads CASSMGTVVSNQPQHF. In DNA form, the CDR3 reads TGTGCCAGTAGTATGGGGACAGTCGTAAGCAATCAGCCCCAGCATTTT.